These 14 T cell receptor beta chains were all obtained from the same sample, sequenced in a study of response to subunit inactivated influenza vaccine. TCRdb reprocessed the RT-PCR reads with MiXCR, giving one entry per CDR3 protein. The data contain over 650,000 distinct CDR3 sequences, approximately 17% of them singletons. The specimen comprised PBMCs from blood, sampled 5 to 6 days after vaccination. Receptor source: a man between 50 and 59 years old who received an inactivated influenza vaccine.

This chain uses TRBV2 with TRBJ1-3; D uncertain. The CDR3 runs to 14 residues. Germline assignment: CDR1 SNHLY and CDR2 FYNNEI. Trimming cost V 4 bases and J 8 bases, with 15 bases left between them. The chain's CDR3 is CASSVIVGSDTIYF. CDR3 coding DNA: TGTGCCAGCAGTGTAATAGTGGGGTCTGACACCATATATTTT.

This clonotype was seen many times. The V gene is TRBV29-1, the J gene TRBJ1-1; D uncertain. This CDR3 spans 13 amino acids. The germline V and J ends were trimmed by 2 bases and 0 bases, with 7 bases remaining between them. Germline V CDR1 and CDR2: SQVTM, ANQGSEA. The CDR3 DNA is TGCAGCGTTGAAAGAGGAATGAACACTGAAGCTTTCTTT. Translated, it gives CSVERGMNTEAFF.

This sequence joins TRBV27 and TRBJ1-6; D remains unclear. Trimming removed 7 bases at V and 10 bases at J, with 17 bases between. CDR1 MNHEY and CDR2 SMNVEV come from the germline V gene (reference sequence). This CDR3 has 14 amino acids. The CDR3 reads CASTSVGRGSPLHF. In DNA form, the CDR3 reads TGTGCCAGCACATCCGTAGGAAGAGGATCACCCCTCCACTTT.

In this sample, this clonotype turned up many times. This chain links TRBV20-1 with TRBJ2-2; no definite D call. The length of the CDR3 is 14 residues. Germline V lookup: CDR1 DFQATT, CDR2 SNEGSKA (reference sequence). Deletions cut 3 bases from V and 6 bases from J, with 14 bases between. CDR3 region: CSARRQFASGELFF. The CDR3, as DNA: TGCAGTGCTAGGAGGCAGTTCGCATCCGGGGAGCTGTTTTTT.

This chain uses TRBV9 with TRBJ2-3; no reliable D call. Germline-derived CDR1 and CDR2 are SGDLS and YYNGEE. CDR3 size: 11 residues. Between the trimmed V and J ends, which lost 3 bases and 6 bases, there was a span of 5 bases. CDR3 sequence (DNA): TGTGCCAGCAGCGCGGAGGATACGCAGTATTTT. Translated: CASSAEDTQYF.

The chain joins TRBV29-1 to TRBJ1-5, with a tentative D call TRBD1 (5 bases). Germline lookup yields CDR1 SQVTM and CDR2 ANQGSEA. With 4 bases removed from V and 5 bases from J, the gap between germline ends came to 12 bases. This CDR3 has 13 residues. The CDR3 region is CSVGAGPDQPQHF. The CDR3 DNA is TGCAGCGTTGGAGCGGGGCCGGATCAGCCCCAGCATTTT. Full variable domain (outside the CDR3, taken from reference TRBV29-1 and TRBJ1-5): SAVISQKPSRDICQRGTSLTIQCQVDSQVTMMFWYRQQPGQSLTLIATANQGSEATYESGFVIDKFPISRPNLTFSTLTVSNMSPEDSSIYLCSVGAGPDQPQHFGDGTRLSIL.

The chain recombines TRBV6-6 with TRBJ2-7; D remains ambiguous. CDR1 and CDR2 (germline): MNHNY, SVGAGI (reference sequence). Trimming took off 3 bases at V and 0 bases at J, with 6 bases between the two ends. The length of the CDR3 is 13 residues. CDR3 sequence (DNA): TGTGCCAGCAGTTATAGAAACTCCTACGAGCAGTACTTC. Protein product: CASSYRNSYEQYF.

V and J are TRBV29-1 and TRBJ2-7; D may be TRBD1 (5 bases). This CDR3 is 12 amino acids long. CDR1 is SQVTM and CDR2 is ANQGSEA in the germline V gene. Trimming took off 4 bases at V and 5 bases at J, with 12 bases between the two ends. In DNA form, the CDR3 reads TGCAGCGTTGGAGCAGGGAACCACGAGCAGTACTTC. This encodes CSVGAGNHEQYF.

This clonotype was observed a handful of times. The chain employs TRBV4-1 and TRBJ2-1; D remains ambiguous. The CDR3 has 15 amino acids. The V gene lost 0 bases and the J gene lost 8 bases, with 14 bases spanning the gap. CDR1 and CDR2 (germline): MGHRA, YSYEKL. The CDR3 region has the DNA TGCGCCAGCAGCCAAGACGGATCCGGTTCGGATGAGCAGTTCTTC. The encoded protein is CASSQDGSGSDEQFF.

The chain links TRBV7-2 to TRBJ2-7; the D call may be TRBD1 or TRBD2 (5 bases each). Germline CDR1 and CDR2: SGHTA and FQGNSA. V gave up 3 bases and J gave up 2 bases, with 17 bases separating them. CDR3 length: 16 residues. The CDR3 DNA follows: TGTGCCAGCAGCTTGCTCCGAGGTGGGGGAGCCTACGAGCAGTACTTC. Translated, it gives CASSLLRGGGAYEQYF.

This chain connects TRBV4-3 to TRBJ1-4, with TRBD1 identical over 7 bases. The CDR3 has 15 residues. Looked up from germline, CDR1 is LGHNA and CDR2 is YSLEER. V gave up 0 bases and J gave up 8 bases; unmatched junction bases: 6. In DNA form, the CDR3 reads TGCGCCAGCAGCCAAGATGCTAGGGGGCGGGAAAAACTGTTTTTT. Encoded protein: CASSQDARGREKLFF.

This clonotype was seen once. The chain combines TRBV5-1 with TRBJ2-1; possible D gene TRBD2, 5 bases. The length of the CDR3 is 15 residues. V lost 2 bases and J lost 4, with 13 bases in between. The germline V gene encodes CDR1 SGHRS and CDR2 YFSETQ. The DNA of the CDR3 is TGCGCCAGCAGCTTAGACGGGAAGGTTTACAATGAGCAGTTCTTC. This encodes CASSLDGKVYNEQFF.

The chain carries TRBV14 and TRBJ2-1, with TRBD2 as a possible D gene (6 bases). The V end was cut by 2 bases, the J end by 6 bases, with 17 bases between. Per germline, CDR1 SGHDN and CDR2 FVKESK. The CDR3 consists of 16 residues. The CDR3 here is CASSQSGAGRSNEQFF. The DNA of the CDR3 is TGTGCCAGCAGCCAATCGGGAGCCGGCCGCTCCAATGAGCAGTTCTTC.

This chain joins TRBV15 and TRBJ2-3; 12 bases match TRBD2. Germline V gene data show CDR1 as LNHNV and CDR2 as YYDKDF (reference sequence). The CDR3 sequence is 18 residues long. The V segment lost 0 bases and the J segment 6 bases; nucleotides outside the gene matches: 10. The CDR3 sequence is CATSRELAGGPAGDTQYF. The CDR3, as DNA: TGTGCCACCAGCAGAGAACTAGCGGGGGGCCCGGCGGGGGATACGCAGTATTTT.